This TCR beta chain appears in the sequencing data of a study of blood T cell repertoires in COVID-19 (dated by TCRdb to 2018 to 2021). In the study overall: Samples from collaborators originated in the United States, Italy and Spain and spanned both the acute and convalescent phases of COVID-19. The repertoires were released in a freely available public database meant as a resource for research on the immune response to SARS-CoV-2. The dataset comprised deeply sampled blood TCRbeta repertoires from subjects exposed to, actively infected with, or recovered from COVID-19. The material from the prospective study consisted of cDNA or gDNA derived from T cells, B-cell-depleted T cells, or PBMCs. Where HLA class I and class II types were available, the types were taken from metadata supplied by the sample provider, not from assay-based typing. Sample metadata almost always included a de-identified subject ID, COVID-19 status, age in years and sex. The samples were drawn from the first 160 participants of the ongoing ImmuneRACE study and from about 1,200 subjects provided by 6 global collaborators.

Findings and caveats that apply to the study as a whole: The quantity of clinical and demographic metadata differed by source and by participant and was supplied without curation.

As to this clone: It lacks a known antigen. Per-base qualities were not stored, and no clone one base away is much larger.

TCRbeta CDR3 regions were amplified from genomic DNA by means of the immunoSEQ Assay, a bias-controlled multiplex PCR. Concerning the study's data processing: The number of nucleated cells in each sample was estimated from the amplification of reference gene primers within the assay. Sequence reads were collapsed and filtered to measure the absolute abundance of every unique TCRbeta CDR3 rearrangement. For each sample, productive Simpson clonality was calculated as the square root of Simpson's diversity index over productive rearrangements. TCRdb took this table from immuneACCESS and kept in-frame rearrangements with V and J called. Such tables lack part of the clones; where checked against another copy, unresolved V genes explain under half of the gap, and the rest is unexplained. Clone size and V and J calls were adopted from that table, with D and trimming inferred from the DNA. This sample comprises over 120,000 clones, 75% to 90% of them detected only once. Around 10% of the sample is held by the ten biggest clonotypes.

Enrolling through a virtual design, the prospective study's participants ranged in age from roughly 18 to 95 years and lived across roughly 23 United States geographic areas. To assign participants to cohorts, the prospective study relied on clinical history that participants themselves reported in a screening survey and a study questionnaire. Recovered participants in ImmuneRACE Cohort 3 were defined as having two consecutive negative NP/OP PCR tests, clearance from a healthcare professional, or resolution of symptoms. In the prospective study, whole blood, serum and a nasopharyngeal or oropharyngeal swab were collected from each participant by mobile phlebotomists. Over a roughly 2-month period, participants in the prospective study had the option of providing additional blood draws and questionnaires. Blood samples from the prospective study were shipped frozen or at room temperature prior to DNA extraction.

This receptor was identified in a man in his fifties or sixties who had recovered from COVID-19. The sequencing input was PBMCs or T cells enriched from blood (not recorded which).

The DNA is TGTGCCAGCAGTTATGGGCGTAAGAACACTGAAGCTTTCTTT. It specifies CASSYGRKNTEAFF. Recombination joined TRBV6-5 with TRBJ1-1, with the D gene call left open. Between the V and J ends, shortened by 3 bases and 1 base respectively, the junction contains 9 bases. The cysteine opens and the phenylalanine closes a CDR3 of 14 amino acids. The read is trimmed to its CDR3 DNA, 42 bases read in frame from base 1. From the germline V gene, CDR1 is MNHEY and CDR2 is SVGAGI.